The TCR beta chain described here comes from a study of T cell responses to AZD1222 COVID-19 vaccine. Looking at the study overall: Second doses that came at about 4 or about 12 weeks were put together.

Study-wide findings and caveats: Females outnumbered males among donors, who were mostly white British; clonal diversity was possibly underestimated. Within unmutated variant regions lay the reported targets of nearly half of spike-specific TCRs. The peak T cell response came first, and repertoires were sampled only after it.

The method was immunoSEQ multiplex PCR; TCRdb's version includes in-frame clones alone and lacks a portion of them. The profile shows around 150,000 clones, roughly 84% of them singletons. V lost 1 base, J lost 4 bases, and 2 bases stayed unmatched. Germline loops: CDR1 SGHNT, CDR2 YYREEE (reference sequence). This CDR3 is 15 amino acids long. Comment on this clone: The antigen is unknown.

The V gene is TRBV5-4, the J gene TRBJ1-5; 10 nucleotides align to TRBD1. Sequenced material: peripheral blood, taken on day 0 of AZD1222 vaccination. This sequence originates from an adult in good health. CDR3 sequence reads: CASSLWGQGNQPQHF. The CDR3 nucleotides are TGTGCCAGCAGCTTGTGGGGACAGGGGAATCAGCCCCAGCATTTT.